What follows describes a single T cell receptor beta chain. This receptor's antigen is unknown. Base qualities are missing; no much larger clone stands one base away. The donors were roughly 40 Caucasian individuals from Russia, aged about 6 to 100 years, who were systemically healthy. Approximately 11 milliliters of peripheral blood were drawn from each donor into EDTA-treated Vacutainer tubes. Ficoll-Paque density-gradient centrifugation was used to isolate PBMCs, with at least 6 million obtained per sample. Total RNA was extracted from PBMCs with Trizol reagent, with at least 5.5 micrograms obtained per sample. For every donor, an aliquot of PBMCs went through flow cytometry to measure the percentages of naive CD45RAhigh/CD27high T cells. This entry belongs to a study of blood T cells in healthy people across ages (dated by TCRdb to between 2015 and 2017). Concerning the study at large: In model experiments, template switching captured about one uniquely barcoded TCR beta cDNA molecule for every two T cells. Age-related changes in TCR beta repertoire diversity were measured in the study by deep sequencing normalized with unique cDNA molecular identifiers. The donors were split into four age groups: young (average 16 years), middle-aged (39), aged (roughly 68) and long-lived (approximately 80). To avoid experimental bias, donors of different ages were spread randomly across the sequencing lanes. Two additional independent replicas of 1 million unique cDNA reads from the same blood draw were analyzed for two donors (one aged 18 to 30 and one aged 80 or older). What the study reported, not specific to this receptor: A strong correlation was found between observed TCR beta diversity and the percentage of naive T cells measured by flow cytometry. Because the CMV infection status of the donors was unknown, age-related changes in expanded clonotypes may potentially have been confounded. Compared with the aged group, more naive CD4+ T cells, fewer expanded clones and increased TCR diversity were shown by the long-lived group, suggesting age selection. Observed TCR beta diversity per million T cells fell roughly linearly with age, and a significant reduction was already apparent by age around 39. Since profiling was done on bulk unsorted PBMCs, naive and antigen-experienced compartments could not be conclusively compared. Estimates of total diversity from one million sequenced T cells were regarded as lower bounds and underestimates.

Libraries were constructed by 5' RACE. The sample was run on an Illumina HiSeq 2500. The second PCR ran for roughly 6 to 11 cycles and used a J-beta primer mix along with a sample-barcoded 5' primer. A template-switch 5' adaptor carrying 12 random nucleotides introduced a unique molecular identifier onto each TCR beta cDNA molecule. Each sample yielded at least 2.5 million CDR3-containing paired-end reads. All of the RNA was converted into first-strand cDNA using the Mint cDNA synthesis kit, with a TRBC-specific oligonucleotide serving as the primer. All cDNA was treated with uracil-DNA glycosylase and then went through a first 18-cycle PCR with the universal primers M1SS and BC2_uni_R. As for the original processing: Each sample was normalized by randomly selecting 1 million high-quality reads, each carrying a distinct molecular identifier. Instead of being binned into consensus sequences, reads that shared molecular identifiers were thrown out. MiTCR, with a Q25 quality threshold and the strictest error-elimination algorithm, was used for CDR3 identification, clonotype clustering and error correction. A nonparametric unseen species model with Euler transformation was used to estimate lower-bound total TCR beta diversity. TCRdb reanalyzed the raw reads on its own, using fastp at Q25 for trimming and MiXCR for clone calling, and kept in-frame beta chains. One record per CDR3 amino acid sequence lists the most common genes and DNA. V and J calls and clone size were set by TCRdb, not the authors. This sample has 700,000 or so distinct CDR3 sequences in its table, and 22% of those were observed once. Roughly 22% of the sample is held by the ten biggest clonotypes.

The germline V gene gives CDR1 as ENHRY and CDR2 as SYGVKD. A distance of 16 bases separates the germline ends of V and J, which lose 3 bases and 7 bases respectively. The CDR3 sequence holds 15 residues, the cysteine and phenylalanine included. Only the CDR3 part of the read is kept: 45 bases, read in frame from the first base. The sequence links TRBV10-3 to TRBJ2-1; the D gene is perhaps TRBD1 or TRBD2, as each covers 7 bases. Sequencing was done on a sample of blood. The receptor's source is a man between 70 and 80 years old in good health. The nucleotide sequence reads TGTGCCATCAGTGACCCAGGGGGGCGGGGGAATGAGCAGTTCTTC. Translated, this is CAISDPGGRGNEQFF.